This entry lists 10 T cell receptor beta chains sequenced from one sample in a study of CD8+CD57+ T cells in acquired aplastic anemia (dated by TCRdb to between 2018 and 2020). For sequencing, an Illumina HiSeq 2000 was employed. Genomic DNA was used as template for profiling of TCR beta VDJ combinations and CDR3 sequences. TCRdb redid the processing of the public reads, applying fastp at Q25 and MiXCR, and retained in-frame beta chains. Rows merge per CDR3 protein into single entries with the most common DNA and genes. Counted in this sample were roughly 170,000 distinct CDR3 sequences; 63% of them appeared once. The ten biggest clones cover around 45% of the sample. The sample consisted of sorted CD4+, CD8+, or CD8+CD57+ T cells (not recorded which) from PBMCs. All receptors derive from a human donor in good health.

The rearrangement joins TRBV7-9 to TRBJ2-7; D possibly corresponds to TRBD1 (6 bases). Germline CDR1 reads SEHNR; CDR2 reads FQNEAQ (reference sequence). CDR3 length equals 14 residues. V shed 2 bases and J shed 3 bases, with 11 bases lying between them. CDR3 sequence (DNA): TGTGCCAGCAGCTTAACAGGGATGGGCTACGAGCAGTACTTC. Residues: CASSLTGMGYEQYF.

This clonotype was seen just once. This chain links TRBV4-1 with TRBJ2-3; TRBD2 agrees at 8 bases. The V gene's germline CDR1 is MGHRA and CDR2 YSYEKL. The CDR3 extends over 15 amino acids. With V trimmed by 1 base and J by 11 bases, 11 bases remained unmatched. CDR3 sequence: CASSQAGGPYNEQYF. The CDR3 coding sequence is TGCGCCAGCAGCCAAGCGGGAGGGCCGTACAATGAGCAGTATTTT.

The chain has TRBV24-1 and TRBJ2-3; D is unresolved. This CDR3 has 13 residues. Trimming pared 0 bases from V and 3 bases from J, leaving 3 bases between. Germline assignment: CDR1 KGHDR and CDR2 SFDVKD. This CDR3 is CATSDLWTDTQYF. CDR3 DNA sequence: TGTGCCACCAGTGATTTGTGGACAGATACGCAGTATTTT.

This chain connects TRBV10-1 to TRBJ2-1; a weak D match, TRBD2 (5 bases). This CDR3 contains 14 residues. With 4 bases removed from V and 8 bases from J, the gap between germline ends came to 15 bases. Per germline, CDR1 WNHNN and CDR2 SYGVQD (reference sequence). The CDR3 reads CASSGKLGPYEQFF. The DNA of the CDR3 is TGCGCCAGCAGTGGAAAACTAGGTCCCTATGAGCAGTTCTTC.

This chain connects TRBV2 to TRBJ1-5, with 7 bases that match TRBD1. This CDR3 contains 13 residues. Germline V gene data show CDR1 as SNHLY and CDR2 as FYNNEI. V lost 6 bases, J lost 6 bases, and 5 bases stayed unmatched. The CDR3 spells CASSLYRGQPQHF. The DNA for the CDR3 is TGTGCCAGCAGCTTATACAGGGGTCAGCCCCAGCATTTT.

This clonotype was detected once. The chain carries TRBV20-1 and TRBJ1-3; no firm D call. Trimming removed 2 bases at V and 0 bases at J, with 8 bases between. The CDR3 extends over 14 amino acids. Germline loops: CDR1 DFQATT, CDR2 SNEGSKA (reference sequence). Here the CDR3 reads CSARQASSGNTIYF. The DNA for the CDR3 is TGCAGTGCTAGACAGGCAAGCTCTGGAAACACCATATATTTT.

With regard to this clonotype: This may arise from a read error, as a much more abundant clone is one base away. CDR3 DNA sequence: TGTGCCAGCAGCCCTGGGACAGGTGAACAAGAGACCCAGTACTTC. This codes for CASSPGTGEQETQYF. This chain joins TRBV3-1 and TRBJ2-5, with 8 bases lining up with TRBD1. With V trimmed by 4 bases and J by 2 bases, 6 bases remained unmatched. This CDR3 spans 15 amino acids. CDR1 LGHDT and CDR2 YNNKEL come from the germline V gene (reference sequence).

This clonotype was counted many times. V and J are TRBV7-9 and TRBJ2-1; 10 bases are a match to TRBD2. The CDR3 length is 16 residues. Germline-derived CDR1 and CDR2 are SEHNR and FQNEAQ (reference sequence). The J segment lost 4 bases and the V segment lost 3 bases, leaving 6 bases of the junction unmatched. CDR3 region: CASSFYLAGVYNEQFF. The CDR3 DNA reads TGTGCCAGCAGCTTCTATCTAGCGGGAGTTTACAATGAGCAGTTCTTC. The variable domain in full, with the rest retrieved from reference TRBV7-9 and TRBJ2-1, is DTGVSQNPRHKITKRGQNVTFRCDPISEHNRLYWYRQTLGQGPEFLTYFQNEAQLEKSRLLSDRFSAERPKGSFSTLEIQRTEQGDSAMYLCASSFYLAGVYNEQFFGPGTRLTVL.

Concerning this clonotype itself: A much larger clone differs by one base, so this may be a read error. Since no conserved phenylalanine or tryptophan closes the CDR3, a read error is the likely cause. The rearrangement links TRBV6-1 to TRBJ2-2, with TRBD2 matching over 10 bases. Germline assignment: CDR1 MNHNS and CDR2 SASEGT. V trimming: 5 bases; J trimming: 3 bases; junction bases outside the gene matches: 6. The CDR3 sequence is 16 residues long. The CDR3 DNA follows: TGTGCCAGCAGTCCAGTAGCGGGAGGTGACACCGGGGAGCTGTTTTCT. Its translation is CASSPVAGGDTGELFS.

This chain joins TRBV2 and TRBJ1-3; D gene uncertain. Trimming shortened V by 4 bases and J by 6 bases, and 4 bases separated the two germline ends. This CDR3 spans 11 amino acids. Germline lookup yields CDR1 SNHLY and CDR2 FYNNEI. The CDR3 sequence is CASSAENTIYF. For the CDR3, the DNA is TGTGCCAGCAGTGCTGAAAACACCATATATTTT.